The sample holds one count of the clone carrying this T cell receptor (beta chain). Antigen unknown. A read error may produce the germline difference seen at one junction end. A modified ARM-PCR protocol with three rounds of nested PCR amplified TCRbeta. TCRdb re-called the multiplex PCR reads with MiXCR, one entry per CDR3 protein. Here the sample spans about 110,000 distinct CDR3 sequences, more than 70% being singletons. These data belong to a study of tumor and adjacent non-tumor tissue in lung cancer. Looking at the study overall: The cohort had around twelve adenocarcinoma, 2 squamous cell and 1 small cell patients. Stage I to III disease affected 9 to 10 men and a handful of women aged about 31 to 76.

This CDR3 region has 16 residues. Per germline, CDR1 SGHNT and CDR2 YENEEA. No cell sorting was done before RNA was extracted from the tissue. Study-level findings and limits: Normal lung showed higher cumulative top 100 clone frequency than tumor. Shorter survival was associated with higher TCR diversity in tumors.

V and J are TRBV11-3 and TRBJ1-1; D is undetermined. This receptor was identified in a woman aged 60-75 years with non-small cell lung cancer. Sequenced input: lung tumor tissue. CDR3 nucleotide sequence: TGTGCCAGCAGCTCTAGGGTCCGTCGGGATGACACTGAAGCTATATTT. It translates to CASSSRVRRDDTEAIF.